These 18 T cell receptor beta chains were sequenced from one sample in a study of T cell responses to AZD1222 COVID-19 vaccine. Method: immunoSEQ multiplex PCR; TCRdb's copy keeps in-frame clones and lacks some. Found here are roughly 77,000 clones, more than 85% of them singletons; the top ten hold around 4.5%. The sequenced sample was peripheral blood, obtained 28 days after the second AZD1222 dose. All receptors derive from an adult who received the AZD1222 COVID-19 vaccine.

The V and J genes are TRBV27 and TRBJ2-3; D is undetermined. Trimming pared 3 bases from V and 0 bases from J, leaving 10 bases between. Germline CDR1 MNHEY, CDR2 SMNVEV (reference sequence). The CDR3 extends over 15 amino acids. The CDR3 region has the DNA TGTGCCAGCAGTTTTGTGGGAACTAGCACAGATACGCAGTATTTT. The encoded protein is CASSFVGTSTDTQYF.

The rearrangement uses TRBV27 and TRBJ1-2; perhaps TRBD1 as D (6 bases). The CDR3 sequence is 18 residues long. Trimming left V 2 bases short and J 7 bases short, with 26 bases between. From germline, CDR1 is MNHEY and CDR2 SMNVEV (reference sequence). CDR3 bases: TGTGCCAGCAGTTTAGTTTACAGGACTCAGGGGATGGGATTTGGCTACACCTTC. Translating it yields CASSLVYRTQGMGFGYTF.

V usage is TRBV18 and J usage is TRBJ1-5, with TRBD1 identical over 8 bases. Germline values: CDR1 KGHSH, CDR2 LQKENI. The V segment lost 5 bases and the J segment 2 bases; nucleotides outside the gene matches: 11. The CDR3 is made up of 17 amino acids. The CDR3 sequence is CASSSEVGQVGNQPQHF. CDR3 nucleotides: TGTGCCAGCTCATCCGAGGTGGGACAGGTGGGCAATCAGCCCCAGCATTTT.

The chain carries TRBV11-2 and TRBJ1-2; 7 bases match TRBD1. After removal of 5 bases from V and 4 bases from J, the junction contained 7 bases not matched to a gene. The CDR3 runs to 14 residues. Germline values: CDR1 SGHAT, CDR2 FQNNGV. The chain's CDR3 is CASSTIGTAYGYTF. CDR3 bases: TGTGCCAGCAGCACCATCGGGACAGCCTATGGCTACACCTTC.

The V and J genes are TRBV19 and TRBJ2-1; TRBD1 matches at 12 bases. This CDR3 has 20 residues. The V gene's germline CDR1 is LNHDA and CDR2 SQIVND (reference sequence). The V segment lost 3 bases and the J segment 0 bases; nucleotides outside the gene matches: 12. The CDR3 coding sequence is TGTGCCAGTAGTATGACATCCGGGACAGGGGGCGTTAGCTCCTACAATGAGCAGTTCTTC. It codes for CASSMTSGTGGVSSYNEQFF. The full variable domain, in which reference TRBV19 and TRBJ2-1 provide the parts outside the CDR3, is DGGITQSPKYLFRKEGQNVTLSCEQNLNHDAMYWYRQDPGQGLRLIYYSQIVNDFQKGDIAEGYSVSREKKESFPLTVTSAQKNPTAFYLCASSMTSGTGGVSSYNEQFFGPGTRLTVL.

The rearrangement joins TRBV7-9 to TRBJ1-1; maybe TRBD1 (5 bases). The CDR3 is made up of 13 amino acids. The V gene lost 6 bases and the J gene lost 11 bases, with 19 bases spanning the gap. The V gene's germline CDR1 is SEHNR and CDR2 FQNEAQ (reference sequence). The CDR3 DNA follows: TGTGCCAGCAGTCCCGGATGGCAGGGTGGGGCTTTCTTT. It codes for CASSPGWQGGAFF.

This CDR3 is CASSPPRVLISGNTIYF. The CDR3 DNA follows: TGTGCCAGCAGCCCTCCCAGGGTCCTCATCTCTGGAAACACCATATATTTT. The V and J genes are TRBV7-9 and TRBJ1-3; the D gene is possibly TRBD1 (5 bases). Per germline, CDR1 SEHNR and CDR2 FQNEAQ (reference sequence). The V end was cut by 5 bases, the J end by 0 bases, with 17 bases between. The CDR3 length is 17 residues.

The chain links TRBV6-5 to TRBJ1-1; the D is unclear. Trimming cost V 0 bases and J 2 bases, with 7 bases left between them. CDR1 and CDR2 (germline): MNHEY, SVGAGI. The CDR3 sequence is 14 residues long. The CDR3 coding sequence is TGTGCCAGCAGTTACTCCAGGAGTAACACTGAAGCTTTCTTT. This gives the protein CASSYSRSNTEAFF.

The V and J genes are TRBV15 and TRBJ2-7, with TRBD2 matching over 7 bases. The CDR3 spans 16 residues. Germline CDR1 reads LNHNV; CDR2 reads YYDKDF (reference sequence). The V segment lost 4 bases and the J segment 1 base; nucleotides outside the gene matches: 10. CDR3 coding DNA: TGTGCCACCAGCAAGGGAGGTCTAGCGGCTTCCTACGAGCAGTACTTC. It encodes CATSKGGLAASYEQYF.

The chain recombines TRBV19 with TRBJ2-3; D is unclear. This CDR3 region has 15 residues. Germline V gives CDR1 LNHDA, CDR2 SQIVND (reference sequence). The V gene lost 7 bases and the J gene lost 5 bases, with 19 bases spanning the gap. The CDR3 loop is CASKPGRLQGDTQYF. CDR3 DNA sequence: TGTGCCAGTAAGCCTGGGCGCCTACAAGGAGATACGCAGTATTTT. Together with reference TRBV19 and TRBJ2-3, the CDR3 gives the full variable domain: DGGITQSPKYLFRKEGQNVTLSCEQNLNHDAMYWYRQDPGQGLRLIYYSQIVNDFQKGDIAEGYSVSREKKESFPLTVTSAQKNPTAFYLCASKPGRLQGDTQYFGPGTRLTVL.

This clone was recorded only once. V is TRBV11-2 and J is TRBJ1-1; 8 bases line up with TRBD1. CDR3 length: 15 amino acids. CDR1 and CDR2 (germline): SGHAT, FQNNGV. The V and J ends lost 3 bases and 5 bases, in that order; junction bases with no gene match: 8. The CDR3 protein is CASSFNPGQATEAFF. The CDR3 DNA reads TGTGCCAGCAGCTTCAATCCGGGACAGGCGACTGAAGCTTTCTTT.

This chain connects TRBV5-1 to TRBJ1-2; TRBD1 matches at 7 bases. J lost 4 bases, V lost 0 bases, and 6 bases had no gene match. This CDR3 comprises 15 residues. Germline V gene lookup returns CDR1 SGHRS and CDR2 YFSETQ. The CDR3 DNA follows: TGCGCCAGCAGCTTGGAGGGACAGAAATCCTATGGCTACACCTTC. It translates to CASSLEGQKSYGYTF.

This chain connects TRBV30 to TRBJ1-2; D may be TRBD1 (5 bases). The germline V gene has CDR1 GTSNPN and CDR2 SVGIG (reference sequence). The CDR3 contains 15 residues. V gave up 7 bases and J gave up 4 bases, with 22 bases separating them. The CDR3 DNA follows: TGTGCCTTGGGGCCCCGGATTCGGAGGGGCTATGGCTACACCTTC. Its protein product is CALGPRIRRGYGYTF.

This chain joins TRBV7-9 and TRBJ2-3; D is unclear. V was trimmed by 6 bases and J by 6 bases, leaving 16 bases between them. There are 14 residues in the CDR3. Looked up from germline, CDR1 is SEHNR and CDR2 is FQNEAQ (reference sequence). The CDR3 coding sequence is TGTGCCAGCAGTAAGGAGTGGGGTAGGGATACGCAGTATTTT. Protein sequence: CASSKEWGRDTQYF. Looking up the rest from reference TRBV7-9 and TRBJ2-3 gives the full variable domain: DTGVSQNPRHKITKRGQNVTFRCDPISEHNRLYWYRQTLGQGPEFLTYFQNEAQLEKSRLLSDRFSAERPKGSFSTLEIQRTEQGDSAMYLCASSKEWGRDTQYFGPGTRLTVL.

The chain couples TRBV11-3 to TRBJ2-5, with 8 bases fitting TRBD2. Germline V gives CDR1 SGHNT, CDR2 YENEEA. The V segment lost 6 bases and the J segment 5 bases; nucleotides outside the gene matches: 23. The CDR3 length is 19 residues. CDR3 coding DNA: TGTGCCAGCAGGGACGTTACCCCTCTTAGCGGGGTTCGAGGGGAGACCCAGTACTTC. It codes for CASRDVTPLSGVRGETQYF. Full variable domain (outside the CDR3, taken from reference TRBV11-3 and TRBJ2-5): EAGVVQSPRYKIIEKKQPVAFWCNPISGHNTLYWYLQNLGQGPELLIRYENEEAVDDSQLPKDRFSAERLKGVDSTLKIQPAELGDSAVYLCASRDVTPLSGVRGETQYFGPGTRLLVL.

The rearrangement joins TRBV19 to TRBJ2-2; D is unresolved. The germline V gene encodes CDR1 LNHDA and CDR2 SQIVND (reference sequence). This CDR3 region has 14 residues. The V and J ends lost 8 bases and 3 bases respectively, with 13 bases between them. CDR3 sequence (DNA): TGTGCCAGTTACTCGGAAGGGTACACCGGGGAGCTGTTTTTT. It translates to CASYSEGYTGELFF.

This rearrangement joins TRBV5-1 to TRBJ2-2; 11 bases map to TRBD1. V shed 4 bases and J 4 bases; nucleotides not matched to a gene: 6. This CDR3 has 16 residues. Germline assignment: CDR1 SGHRS and CDR2 YFSETQ. The CDR3 sequence: CASSHTGTGGTGELFF. CDR3 DNA: TGCGCCAGCAGCCACACCGGGACAGGGGGCACCGGGGAGCTGTTTTTT.

The chain recombines TRBV28 with TRBJ1-1, with TRBD1 matching 7 bases. The CDR3 is 15 amino acids. J lost 4 bases, V lost 5 bases, and 10 bases had no gene match. Germline values: CDR1 MDHEN, CDR2 SYDVKM. CDR3 in DNA: TGTGCCAGCAGTCCACCGGGCCAGGGGGGCACTGAAGCTTTCTTT. Translating gives CASSPPGQGGTEAFF.